These 21 T cell receptor beta chains originate from one sample sequenced in a study of neoadjuvant anti-PD-1 for oral cavity cancer. TCRdb's table, derived via immunoSEQ multiplex PCR, lists solely in-frame clones and lacks some. The data show about 16,000 clones, roughly three fifths seen once. This material consisted of PBMCs, taken before nivolumab (anti-PD-1) treatment. The source is a person aged 40 to 85 with oral cavity squamous cell carcinoma.

The chain carries TRBV9 and TRBJ2-1; D perhaps matches TRBD1 (6 bases). In germline, CDR1 is SGDLS, CDR2 YYNGEE. The CDR3 runs 15 residues. Trimming took off 3 bases at V and 7 bases at J, with 17 bases between the two ends. CDR3 region: CASSAQLGALNEQFF. In DNA, the CDR3 is TGTGCCAGCAGCGCACAGCTGGGGGCCTTAAATGAGCAGTTCTTC.

CDR3: CASSMVQGATGELFF. CDR3 DNA: TGTGCCAGTAGTATGGTGCAGGGGGCTACCGGGGAGCTGTTTTTT. This chain connects TRBV19 to TRBJ2-2; TRBD1 agrees at 8 bases. This CDR3 contains 15 residues. J was trimmed by 5 bases and V by 3 bases; bases with no gene match: 5. Germline V gene lookup returns CDR1 LNHDA and CDR2 SQIVND (reference sequence).

The rearrangement joins TRBV6-5 to TRBJ2-5; TRBD1 matches 8 bases. The CDR3 spans 15 residues. The germline V gene has CDR1 MNHEY and CDR2 SVGAGI. J was trimmed by 0 bases and V by 5 bases; bases with no gene match: 5. CDR3 residues: CASSPRTGYQETQYF. The CDR3 nucleotides are TGTGCCAGCAGTCCTAGGACAGGGTACCAAGAGACCCAGTACTTC.

This clone was observed once. The chain combines TRBV13 with TRBJ2-1; the D gene is possibly TRBD2 (6 bases). V lost 11 bases to trimming and J lost 0 bases, with 20 bases between them. Germline CDR1 is PRHDT and CDR2 is FYEKMQ (reference sequence). The CDR3 loop spans 16 amino acids. This CDR3 is CACQRLAVSSYNEQFF. In nucleotides, the CDR3 is TGTGCCTGCCAGAGATTAGCGGTAAGCTCCTACAATGAGCAGTTCTTC.

This sequence joins TRBV9 and TRBJ2-1; the D gene is possibly TRBD2 (6 bases). The CDR3 sequence is 16 residues long. V was clipped by 4 bases and J by 4 bases, with 18 bases between them. CDR1 is SGDLS, CDR2 YYNGEE, per germline. For the CDR3, the DNA is TGTGCCAGCAGCCTCCTGGGGCGCGGGGCATACAATGAGCAGTTCTTC. This translates into CASSLLGRGAYNEQFF. Supplemented by reference TRBV9 and TRBJ2-1, the full variable domain reads DSGVTQTPKHLITATGQRVTLRCSPRSGDLSVYWYQQSLDQGLQFLIQYYNGEERAKGNILERFSAQQFPDLHSELNLSSLELGDSALYFCASSLLGRGAYNEQFFGPGTRLTVL.

In DNA, the CDR3 is TGTGCCAGCAGTTACGGGACAGGGGAGGGGTATGGCTACACCTTC. Protein sequence: CASSYGTGEGYGYTF. The gene calls are TRBV6-5 and TRBJ1-2; the match to TRBD1 covers 10 bases. This CDR3 region has 15 residues. From germline, CDR1 is MNHEY and CDR2 SVGAGI. The V and J ends lost 2 bases and 5 bases, in that order; junction bases with no gene match: 5.

CDR3 in DNA: TGTGCCAGCAGCGTAGCTCGGGGAGGCGGGACAGGGGGCGCGGGGGAAAAACTGTTTTTT. This encodes CASSVARGGGTGGAGEKLFF. The chain uses TRBV9 and TRBJ1-4; 12 positions match TRBD1. Germline CDR1 is SGDLS and CDR2 is YYNGEE. This CDR3 spans 20 amino acids. The V gene end was trimmed by 0 bases and the J gene end by 8 bases; junction bases not matched to a gene: 17.

The V gene is TRBV6-6, the J gene TRBJ2-1; 8 nucleotides agree with TRBD2. The CDR3 is 15 amino acids. The J segment lost 1 base and the V segment lost 7 bases, leaving 6 bases of the junction unmatched. Germline-derived CDR1 and CDR2 are MNHNY and SVGAGI (reference sequence). CDR3: CASTEAGASYNEQFF. The CDR3 nucleotides read TGTGCCAGCACCGAAGCGGGAGCTTCCTACAATGAGCAGTTCTTC.

This chain connects TRBV6-5 to TRBJ1-3, with 8 positions matching TRBD1. The CDR3 runs 16 residues. V trimming: 0 bases; J trimming: 4 bases; junction bases outside the gene matches: 5. CDR1 is MNHEY and CDR2 is SVGAGI in the germline V gene. The CDR3 sequence is CASSYSQTGDGNTIYF. The CDR3 coding sequence is TGTGCCAGCAGTTACTCCCAGACAGGGGACGGAAACACCATATATTTT.

The chain carries TRBV11-2 and TRBJ2-7; no firm D call. The CDR3 spans 13 residues. Per germline, CDR1 SGHAT and CDR2 FQNNGV. The ends were cut back, 1 base at V and 3 bases at J, with 7 bases in the middle. CDR3 coding DNA: TGTGCCAGCAGCTTAGGTCCTATCTACGAGCAGTACTTC. This codes for CASSLGPIYEQYF.

The chain has TRBV28 and TRBJ1-2; perhaps TRBD1 as D (5 bases). This CDR3 contains 16 residues. V was shortened by 5 bases and J by 7 bases, with 23 bases between the two germline ends. CDR1 is MDHEN, CDR2 SYDVKM, per germline. The CDR3 reads CASSRPMGSGSGGYTF. In nucleotides, the CDR3 is TGTGCCAGCAGTCGCCCCATGGGTTCAGGGAGTGGTGGCTACACCTTC.

The J gene is TRBJ2-7, the V gene TRBV5-1; 10 bases match TRBD1. The V and J ends lost 7 bases and 6 bases, in that order; junction bases with no gene match: 10. CDR1 SGHRS and CDR2 YFSETQ come from the germline V gene. This CDR3 spans 14 amino acids. DNA for the CDR3: TGCGCCAGCCGGGTTTGGACAGGGGGTGTCGAGCAGTACTTC. It is translated as CASRVWTGGVEQYF.

V is TRBV7-3 and J is TRBJ2-1; 9 nucleotides align to TRBD2. This CDR3 contains 16 residues. V lost 5 bases and J lost 0; bases outside the gene matches: 5. The germline V gene has CDR1 SGHTA and CDR2 FQGTGA. The CDR3 protein is CASSLSGSSSYNEQFF. In DNA, the CDR3 is TGTGCCAGCAGCCTTAGCGGGAGCAGCTCCTACAATGAGCAGTTCTTC.

The rearrangement joins TRBV30 to TRBJ1-1, with D unresolved. The V end lost 3 bases, the J end lost 1 base, and 15 bases lay between the germline ends. Germline values: CDR1 GTSNPN, CDR2 SVGIG (reference sequence). The CDR3 contains 15 residues. CDR3 DNA sequence: TGTGCCTGGAGGGGCTTAGGCAGGACGAACACTGAAGCTTTCTTT. Its protein is CAWRGLGRTNTEAFF.

This chain links TRBV19 with TRBJ1-1, with no clear D. The germline V and J ends were trimmed by 6 bases and 1 base, with 9 bases remaining between them. This CDR3 contains 13 residues. Per the germline V gene, CDR1 is LNHDA and CDR2 is SQIVND (reference sequence). The CDR3 DNA reads as TGTGCCAGTAGGACACGGAGGAACACTGAAGCTTTCTTT. The encoded protein is CASRTRRNTEAFF.

The chain carries TRBV5-6 and TRBJ2-1; D may correspond to TRBD1 or TRBD2 (5 bases each). Germline V CDR1 and CDR2: SGHDT, YYEEEE. V dropped 7 bases and J dropped 9 bases, with 17 bases sitting between them. CDR3 length: 13 residues. DNA of the CDR3: TGTGCCAGCTCTCAGGGAGTAGAGGGTGAGCAGTTCTTC. Protein product: CASSQGVEGEQFF.

This clone was recorded once. The rearrangement uses TRBV6-5 and TRBJ2-1, with D tentatively TRBD2 (6 bases). Between the trimmed V and J ends, which lost 3 bases and 0 bases, there was a span of 9 bases. The CDR3 runs 15 residues. Germline CDR1 and CDR2: MNHEY and SVGAGI. CDR3 protein: CASSYGGYSYNEQFF. In DNA, the CDR3 is TGTGCCAGCAGTTATGGGGGGTACTCCTACAATGAGCAGTTCTTC.

This clone was seen a few times. The genes are TRBV14 and TRBJ1-2, with D tentatively TRBD1 (5 bases). The CDR3 has 17 amino acids. Trimming shortened V by 3 bases and J by 1 base, and 18 bases separated the two germline ends. Per germline, CDR1 SGHDN and CDR2 FVKESK. This CDR3 is CASSHRGQGTLNYGYTF. CDR3 in DNA: TGTGCCAGCAGCCACCGAGGGCAGGGCACTCTTAACTATGGCTACACCTTC. The full variable domain, with the rest looked up from reference TRBV14 and TRBJ1-2, is EAGVTQFPSHSVIEKGQTVTLRCDPISGHDNLYWYRRVMGKEIKFLLHFVKESKQDESGMPNNRFLAERTGGTYSTLKVQPAELEDSGVYFCASSHRGQGTLNYGYTFGSGTRLTVV.

This clone has a handful of counts. The chain joins TRBV7-3 to TRBJ2-1, with 7 bases identical to TRBD2. Looked up from germline, CDR1 is SGHTA and CDR2 is FQGTGA. V was pared by 5 bases and J by 5 bases, with 9 bases of the junction left unmatched. The CDR3 loop spans 15 amino acids. CDR3 residues: CASSRSGPPDNEQFF. CDR3 sequence (DNA): TGTGCCAGCAGCCGTAGCGGGCCTCCCGACAATGAGCAGTTCTTC.

The rearrangement links TRBV7-8 to TRBJ2-7; D is unresolved. CDR1 and CDR2 from the germline V gene are SGHVS and FQNEAQ. CDR3 length: 15 amino acids. Trimming cost V 4 bases and J 6 bases, with 19 bases left between them. CDR3 sequence reads: CASSSLGWASVEQYF. The CDR3 DNA reads as TGTGCCAGCAGCTCCCTCGGGTGGGCGTCGGTCGAGCAGTACTTC.

This clone was seen a few times. The chain employs TRBV6-5 and TRBJ2-7; no firm D call. The ends were cut back, 4 bases at V and 2 bases at J, with 12 bases in the middle. Per germline, CDR1 MNHEY and CDR2 SVGAGI. CDR3 size: 14 residues. CDR3 nucleotides: TGTGCCAGCAGTTCCTATGGAGTTACCTACGAGCAGTACTTC. Protein sequence: CASSSYGVTYEQYF.